The present T cell receptor beta chain was sequenced within a study of T-cell memory formation after mild COVID-19. Across the whole study: TCR clustering was largely donor specific. Points from the study as a whole: Clones that got smaller from day 15 to 85 had even CD4/CD8, while clones growing later tipped toward CD4+. Contracting CD4+ clones lay largely in CM and EM, with CD8+ ones residing in EMRA.

Germline-derived CDR1 and CDR2 are DFQATT and SNEGSKA (reference sequence). The J segment lost 7 bases and the V segment lost 1 base, leaving 3 bases of the junction unmatched. The CDR3 is 14 amino acids. With regard to this clonotype: The antigen remains unidentified.

Using constant-segment primers, 5'RACE produced TCR alpha and TCR beta cDNA libraries carrying sample barcodes and UMIs. MiXCR, run by TCRdb on the 5' RACE reads, gives a single entry per CDR3 protein. This repertoire shows more than 250,000 distinct CDR3 sequences, 16% found once; its top ten account for 20% to 25%. The sequence was collected from a man aged 18 to 30 who had mild COVID-19 (a few samples of this study predate the infection). Cell type and time point are not known. Sequenced material: PBMCs or a T cell subset sorted from them (not recorded which). The rearrangement joins TRBV20-1 to TRBJ1-6, with 8 bases identical to TRBD1. In DNA, the CDR3 is TGCAGTGCTAGAGGGGGACAGGAGAATTCACCCCTCCACTTT. Translated: CSARGGQENSPLHF.